This entry lists 18 T cell receptor beta chains sequenced from one sample in a study of blood T cell repertoires in COVID-19. Generated by immunoSEQ multiplex PCR, the TCRdb table keeps only in-frame clones and is missing some. The table records over 15,000 clones, 70% to 90% of them present only once. Sample: peripheral blood. The source of these receptors is a man aged 70 or older in a cohort sampled during active COVID-19.

The genes are TRBV7-3 and TRBJ2-1; TRBD2 matches at 12 bases. V lost 5 bases and J lost 3; bases outside the gene matches: 2. Germline loops: CDR1 SGHTA, CDR2 FQGTGA. This CDR3 is built from 15 residues. The CDR3 sequence: CASSLGLAGYNEQFF. Written as DNA, the CDR3 is TGTGCCAGCAGCCTGGGACTAGCGGGCTACAATGAGCAGTTCTTC.

The V and J genes are TRBV6-5 and TRBJ1-5; D not resolved. The CDR3 totals 13 residues. V lost 1 base and J 4 bases, leaving 5 bases between the germline ends. CDR1 is MNHEY, CDR2 SVGAGI, per germline. In DNA form, the CDR3 reads TGTGCCAGCAGTTACTTAGTAAATCAGCCCCAGCATTTT. Amino acids: CASSYLVNQPQHF.

The rearrangement uses TRBV18 and TRBJ2-5; 11 nucleotides agree with TRBD1. The CDR3 is made up of 15 amino acids. J lost 2 bases, V lost 6 bases, and 5 bases had no gene match. CDR1 and CDR2 (germline): KGHSH, LQKENI. The CDR3 bases are TGTGCCAGCTCCGTGGACAGGGGGCCTCAAGAGACCCAGTACTTC. Protein product: CASSVDRGPQETQYF.

The rearrangement links TRBV15 to TRBJ2-5; D might be TRBD2 (7 bases). This CDR3 is 16 amino acids long. Per germline, CDR1 LNHNV and CDR2 YYDKDF (reference sequence). With 0 bases removed from V and 2 bases from J, the gap between germline ends came to 13 bases. The CDR3 loop is CATSRDHKGGQETQYF. CDR3 coding DNA: TGTGCCACCAGCAGAGATCACAAGGGGGGGCAAGAGACCCAGTACTTC. Using reference TRBV15 and TRBJ2-5 for the parts outside the CDR3, the full variable domain is DAMVIQNPRYQVTQFGKPVTLSCSQTLNHNVMYWYQQKSSQAPKLLFHYYDKDFNNEADTPDNFQSRRPNTSFCFLDIRSPGLGDTAMYLCATSRDHKGGQETQYFGPGTRLLVL.

This chain joins TRBV5-1 and TRBJ2-7; a weak D match, TRBD2 (6 bases). The V gene's germline CDR1 is SGHRS and CDR2 YFSETQ. The V and J ends lost 0 bases and 0 bases respectively, with 13 bases between them. There are 16 residues in the CDR3. CDR3 nucleotides: TGCGCCAGCAGCTTGGGGTTGCGGGACCCCTCCTACGAGCAGTACTTC. It yields the protein CASSLGLRDPSYEQYF.

The V gene is TRBV7-2, the J gene TRBJ1-5, with 8 bases identical to TRBD1. V lost 3 bases and J lost 7; bases outside the gene matches: 5. The CDR3 consists of 14 residues. Germline-derived CDR1 and CDR2 are SGHTA and FQGNSA. CDR3 bases: TGTGCCAGCAGCTTCAGGACAGGGCGCCAGCCCCAGCATTTT. This sequence encodes CASSFRTGRQPQHF.

This chain joins TRBV5-1 and TRBJ2-2; D is possibly TRBD2 (5 bases). V lost 2 bases and J 3 bases, leaving 11 bases between the germline ends. The germline CDR1 and CDR2 sequences are SGHRS and YFSETQ. The CDR3 runs 15 residues. The CDR3 reads CASSLPGIDTGELFF. The CDR3 DNA is TGCGCCAGCAGCTTACCGGGAATAGACACCGGGGAGCTGTTTTTT.

The J gene is TRBJ2-2, the V gene TRBV9, with D possibly TRBD1 on 5 matching bases. V lost 0 bases to trimming and J lost 6 bases, with 9 bases between them. This CDR3 is 14 amino acids long. Germline V gene sequence: CDR1 SGDLS, CDR2 YYNGEE. The DNA for the CDR3 is TGTGCCAGCAGCGTAGTGTCAGGGCCCGGGGAGCTGTTTTTT. As protein: CASSVVSGPGELFF.

The J gene is TRBJ2-7, the V gene TRBV5-1; D possibly corresponds to TRBD1 (6 bases). Trimming took 7 bases from V and 1 from J, leaving 6 bases between them. The CDR3 has 11 residues. Germline assignment: CDR1 SGHRS and CDR2 YFSETQ. The DNA for the CDR3 is TGCGCCAGCGACAGGTCCTACGAGCAGTACTTC. It yields the protein CASDRSYEQYF.

This chain joins TRBV5-1 and TRBJ1-3, with D uncertain. V was cut by 4 bases and J by 0 bases, with 11 bases left in between. Germline-derived CDR1 and CDR2 are SGHRS and YFSETQ. The CDR3 sequence is 15 residues long. CDR3 region: CASSPTSYSGNTIYF. The CDR3 coding sequence is TGCGCCAGCAGCCCGACTAGCTACTCTGGAAACACCATATATTTT.

This chain connects TRBV18 to TRBJ1-1; TRBD1 might be the D (5 bases). The CDR3 is made up of 14 amino acids. Trimming cost V 5 bases and J 11 bases, with 21 bases left between them. CDR1 and CDR2 from the germline V gene are KGHSH and LQKENI. In nucleotides, the CDR3 is TGTGCCAGCTCATCCGGAGGAGCGGGATGGGGCGCTTTCTTT. It specifies CASSSGGAGWGAFF.

The chain joins TRBV19 to TRBJ1-6; D perhaps matches TRBD1 (5 bases). The CDR3 extends over 12 amino acids. Germline V lookup: CDR1 LNHDA, CDR2 SQIVND (reference sequence). The germline V and J ends were trimmed by 8 bases and 7 bases, with 9 bases remaining between them. The CDR3 DNA reads TGTGCCAGTGCATACAGGAATTCACCCCTCCACTTT. This gives the protein CASAYRNSPLHF.

This clone was observed a single time. The J gene is TRBJ1-6, the V gene TRBV7-9; TRBD1 is a possible D gene (6 bases). Per germline, CDR1 SEHNR and CDR2 FQNEAQ (reference sequence). The CDR3 totals 17 residues. Trimming removed 5 bases from V and 0 bases from J, with 14 bases in between. The CDR3 DNA follows: TGTGCCAGCAGCCCCCGGACAGTGAGCTCCTATAATTCACCCCTCCACTTT. It yields the protein CASSPRTVSSYNSPLHF.

The V call is TRBV6-5, the J call TRBJ2-7, with D hard to call. The ends were cut back, 1 base at V and 1 base at J, with 8 bases in the middle. This CDR3 has 14 residues. Germline V lookup: CDR1 MNHEY, CDR2 SVGAGI. The CDR3: CASSYYSSSYEQYF. CDR3 coding DNA: TGTGCCAGCAGTTACTACAGCTCTTCCTACGAGCAGTACTTC.

The J gene is TRBJ2-7, the V gene TRBV12-3 or TRBV12-4, with D hard to call. The germline V and J ends were trimmed by 2 bases and 4 bases, with 9 bases remaining between them. The CDR3 covers 13 residues. The DNA of the CDR3 is TGTGCCAGCAGTTTAAATCGAGATTACGAGCAGTACTTC. Its protein is CASSLNRDYEQYF.

This clone was detected once. The rearrangement links TRBV4-2 to TRBJ2-2; 7 bases fit TRBD2. The V and J ends lost 1 base and 4 bases, in that order; junction bases with no gene match: 3. Germline V gene sequence: CDR1 LGHNA, CDR2 YNFKEQ. The CDR3 has 15 amino acids. In nucleotides, the CDR3 is TGTGCCAGCAGCCAAGGCGGGAGCATCACCGGGGAGCTGTTTTTT. It is translated as CASSQGGSITGELFF.

V usage is TRBV3-1 (or the pseudogene TRBV3-2) and J usage is TRBJ2-1; TRBD1 aligns across 9 bases. The junction had 18 bases not matched to a gene; V was cut back by 2 bases and J by 4 bases. The length of the CDR3 is 20 residues. Germline V gene data show CDR1 as LGHDT and CDR2 as YNNKEL (reference sequence). The CDR3 DNA is TGTGCCAGCAGCCAAAGCGGTTGGACAGGGGCTCATAAACCTTACAATGAGCAGTTCTTC. Amino acid sequence: CASSQSGWTGAHKPYNEQFF.

J is TRBJ2-3 and V is TRBV5-1; TRBD2 might be the D (6 bases). The CDR3 is made up of 15 amino acids. The V end lost 2 bases, the J end lost 0 bases, and 10 bases lay between the germline ends. Germline loops: CDR1 SGHRS, CDR2 YFSETQ. CDR3 in amino acids: CASSFGTFSTDTQYF. Here the CDR3 DNA reads TGCGCCAGCAGCTTCGGGACTTTTAGCACAGATACGCAGTATTTT.